This TCR beta chain was identified in a study of blood T cells in healthy people across ages. General study findings and limits: Diversity figures derived from one million T cells were judged to underestimate the true value. TCR beta diversity per million T cells fell roughly linearly with age.

A note on this clonotype: The target antigen is unknown.

CDR3 length: 13 residues. The V gene's germline CDR1 is SQVTM and CDR2 ANQGSEA. Trimming took 7 bases from V and 6 from J; bases not matched to a gene: 8. Primed by a sample-barcoded 5' primer and a J-beta primer mix, a second PCR proceeded for 7 to 11 cycles. TCRdb analysed the 5' RACE reads with MiXCR anew, one entry per CDR3 protein. The data show approximately 1,700,000 distinct CDR3 sequences, more than 35% seen once. This chain joins TRBV29-1 and TRBJ1-4; 7 bases are a match to TRBD1. Material for sequencing was blood. This clonotype was obtained from a human donor in good health. The CDR3: CSAAGTDDEKLFF. CDR3 coding DNA: TGCAGCGCCGCTGGGACAGATGATGAAAAACTGTTTTTT.